A single sample gave rise to the 2 T cell receptor beta chains below, sequenced in a study of T cell responses to AZD1222 COVID-19 vaccine. Measured with immunoSEQ multiplex PCR; TCRdb has only the in-frame clones, and not every one. The top ten hold 6.6% of the sample, which has tens of thousands of clones, 60% to 85% seen once. The material was peripheral blood, obtained on day 0 of AZD1222 vaccination. All receptors derive from an adult in good health.

The J gene is TRBJ2-1, the V gene TRBV5-1, with a weak D call TRBD2 (5 bases). Trimming stripped 4 bases from V and 5 bases from J, with 13 bases between. The CDR3 has 14 residues. Germline CDR1 is SGHRS and CDR2 is YFSETQ. CDR3 bases: TGCGCCAGCAGCGGTGGACTGTCGGACAATGAGCAGTTCTTC. Protein: CASSGGLSDNEQFF.

This chain links TRBV6-2 or TRBV6-3 with TRBJ1-5; D not certain. Trimming took off 4 bases at V and 4 bases at J, with 14 bases between the two ends. CDR1 and CDR2 from the germline V gene are MNHEY and SVGEGT. The CDR3 is 15 amino acids. Written as DNA, the CDR3 is TGTGCCAGCAGTTTTGCGGGCCTCGGAAATCAGCCCCAGCATTTT. Amino acids: CASSFAGLGNQPQHF.